This T cell receptor (beta chain) was captured by sequencing in a study of T cell responses to AZD1222 COVID-19 vaccine. Study findings and constraints: Spike-specific TCR breadth and depth were elevated following two AZD1222 doses. Epitopes outside B.1.351 and B.1.1.7 mutated regions reportedly drew nearly half of spike TCRs.

This CDR3 spans 14 amino acids. CDR1 is GTSNPN, CDR2 SVGIG, per germline (reference sequence). Trimming removed 3 bases from V and 7 bases from J, with 15 bases in between. Only in-frame clones appear in the TCRdb table, and some are missing; sequencing was by immunoSEQ multiplex PCR. This table has more than 120,000 clones, around 94% appearing once. As concerns this clone: Its cognate antigen is unknown.

The chain is built from TRBV30 and TRBJ1-4, with D uncertain. This TCR was sampled from an adult who received the AZD1222 COVID-19 vaccine. Sequencing was performed on peripheral blood, taken 28 days after the second AZD1222 dose. The CDR3 nucleotides are TGTGCCTGGAGCCCCTGGGGAGGAACTGAAAAACTGTTTTTT. It yields the protein CAWSPWGGTEKLFF.